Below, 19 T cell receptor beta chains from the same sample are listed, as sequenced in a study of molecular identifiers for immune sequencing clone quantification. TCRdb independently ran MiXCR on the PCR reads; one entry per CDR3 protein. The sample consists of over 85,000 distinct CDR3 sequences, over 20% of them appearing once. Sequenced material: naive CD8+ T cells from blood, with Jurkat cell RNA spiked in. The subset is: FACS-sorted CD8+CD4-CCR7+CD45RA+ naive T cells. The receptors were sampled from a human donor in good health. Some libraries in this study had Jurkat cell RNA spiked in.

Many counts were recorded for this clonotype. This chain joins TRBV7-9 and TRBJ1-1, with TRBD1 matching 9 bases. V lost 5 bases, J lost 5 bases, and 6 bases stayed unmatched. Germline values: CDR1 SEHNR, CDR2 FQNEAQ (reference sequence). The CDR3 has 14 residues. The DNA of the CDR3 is TGTGCCAGCAGCAATACAGGGGGCTGGACTGAAGCTTTCTTT. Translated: CASSNTGGWTEAFF.

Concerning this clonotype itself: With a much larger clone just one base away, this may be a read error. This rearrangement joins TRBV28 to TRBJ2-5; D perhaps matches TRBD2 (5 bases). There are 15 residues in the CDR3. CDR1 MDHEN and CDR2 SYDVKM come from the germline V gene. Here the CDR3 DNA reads TGTGCCAGCAGTTTAGAGGGTAGGCCTCAAGGGACCCAGTACTTC. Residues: CASSLEGRPQGTQYF.

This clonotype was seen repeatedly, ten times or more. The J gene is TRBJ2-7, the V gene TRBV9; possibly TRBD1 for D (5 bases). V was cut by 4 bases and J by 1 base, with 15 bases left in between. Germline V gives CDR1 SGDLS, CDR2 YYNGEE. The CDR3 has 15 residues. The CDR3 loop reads CASSLTDNPSYEQYF. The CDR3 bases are TGTGCCAGCAGCCTCACGGACAATCCTTCCTACGAGCAGTACTTC. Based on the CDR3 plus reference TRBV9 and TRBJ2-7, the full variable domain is DSGVTQTPKHLITATGQRVTLRCSPRSGDLSVYWYQQSLDQGLQFLIQYYNGEERAKGNILERFSAQQFPDLHSELNLSSLELGDSALYFCASSLTDNPSYEQYFGPGTRLTVT.

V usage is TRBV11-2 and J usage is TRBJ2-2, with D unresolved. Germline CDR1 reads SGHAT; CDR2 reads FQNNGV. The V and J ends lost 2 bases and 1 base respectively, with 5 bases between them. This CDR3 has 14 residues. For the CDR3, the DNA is TGTGCCAGCAGCTTACTCCGGAACACCGGGGAGCTGTTTTTT. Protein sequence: CASSLLRNTGELFF.

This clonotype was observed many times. This CDR3 is CASSLVIPPSTDTQYF. CDR3 nucleotides: TGTGCCAGCAGCTTAGTGATCCCCCCCAGCACAGATACGCAGTATTTT. V gene TRBV11-2 combines with J gene TRBJ2-3, with no clear D. The CDR3 has 16 amino acids. Per the germline V gene, CDR1 is SGHAT and CDR2 is FQNNGV. V lost 1 base and J lost 0, with 11 bases in between. Full variable domain (outside the CDR3, taken from reference TRBV11-2 and TRBJ2-3): EAGVAQSPRYKIIEKRQSVAFWCNPISGHATLYWYQQILGQGPKLLIQFQNNGVVDDSQLPKDRFSAERLKGVDSTLKIQPAKLEDSAVYLCASSLVIPPSTDTQYFGPGTRLTVL.

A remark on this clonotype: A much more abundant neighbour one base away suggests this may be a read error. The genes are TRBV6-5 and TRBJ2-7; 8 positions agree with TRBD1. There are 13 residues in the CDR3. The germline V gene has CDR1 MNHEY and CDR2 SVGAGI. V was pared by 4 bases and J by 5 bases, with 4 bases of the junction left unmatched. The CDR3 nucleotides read TGTGCCAGCAGTTCGGGACAGGCCGACGAGCAGTACTTC. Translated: CASSSGQADEQYF.

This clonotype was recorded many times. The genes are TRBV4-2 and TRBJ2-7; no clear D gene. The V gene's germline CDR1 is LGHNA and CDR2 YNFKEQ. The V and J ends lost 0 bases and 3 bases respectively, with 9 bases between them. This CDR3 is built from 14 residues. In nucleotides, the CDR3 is TGTGCCAGCAGCCAAGATTCGCTGAACTACGAGCAGTACTTC. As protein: CASSQDSLNYEQYF.

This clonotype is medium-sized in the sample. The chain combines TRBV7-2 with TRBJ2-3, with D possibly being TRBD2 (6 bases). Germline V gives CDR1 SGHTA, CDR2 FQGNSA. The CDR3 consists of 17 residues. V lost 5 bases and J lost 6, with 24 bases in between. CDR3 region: CASSANRDSPGRDTQYF. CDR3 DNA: TGTGCCAGCAGCGCGAACCGGGACTCTCCCGGTCGGGATACGCAGTATTTT.

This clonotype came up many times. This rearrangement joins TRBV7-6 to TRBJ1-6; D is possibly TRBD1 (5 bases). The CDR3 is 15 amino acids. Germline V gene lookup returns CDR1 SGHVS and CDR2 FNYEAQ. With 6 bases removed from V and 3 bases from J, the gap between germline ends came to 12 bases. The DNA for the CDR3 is TGTGCCAGCAGTCCCTCAGGGTTCTATAATTCACCCCTCCACTTT. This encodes CASSPSGFYNSPLHF.

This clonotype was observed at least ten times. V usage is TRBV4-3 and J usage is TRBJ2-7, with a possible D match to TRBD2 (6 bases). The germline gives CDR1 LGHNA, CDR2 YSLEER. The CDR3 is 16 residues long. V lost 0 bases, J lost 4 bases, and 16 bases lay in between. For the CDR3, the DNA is TGCGCCAGCAGCCAAGAAGGTGATCCCCGGGGGTACGAGCAGTACTTC. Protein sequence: CASSQEGDPRGYEQYF.

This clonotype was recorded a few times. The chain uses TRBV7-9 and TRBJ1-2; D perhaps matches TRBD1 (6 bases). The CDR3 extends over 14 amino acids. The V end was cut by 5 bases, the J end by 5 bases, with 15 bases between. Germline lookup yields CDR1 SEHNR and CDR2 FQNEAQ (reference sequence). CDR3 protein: CASSPGQTAYGYTF. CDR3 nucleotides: TGTGCCAGCAGCCCGGGACAAACCGCGTATGGCTACACCTTC.

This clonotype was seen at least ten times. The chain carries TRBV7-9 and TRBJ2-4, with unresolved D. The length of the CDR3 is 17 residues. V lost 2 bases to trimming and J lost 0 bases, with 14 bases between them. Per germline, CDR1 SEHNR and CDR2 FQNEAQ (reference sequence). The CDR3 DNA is TGTGCCAGCAGCTTAAGTGGAACTGGAATAGCCAAAAACATTCAGTACTTC. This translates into CASSLSGTGIAKNIQYF.

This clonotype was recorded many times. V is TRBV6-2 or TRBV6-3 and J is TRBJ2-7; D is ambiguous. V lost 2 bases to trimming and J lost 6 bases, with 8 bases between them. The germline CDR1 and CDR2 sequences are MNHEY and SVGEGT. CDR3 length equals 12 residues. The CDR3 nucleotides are TGTGCCAGCAGTTACGTCGAGGCCGAGCAGTACTTC. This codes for CASSYVEAEQYF.

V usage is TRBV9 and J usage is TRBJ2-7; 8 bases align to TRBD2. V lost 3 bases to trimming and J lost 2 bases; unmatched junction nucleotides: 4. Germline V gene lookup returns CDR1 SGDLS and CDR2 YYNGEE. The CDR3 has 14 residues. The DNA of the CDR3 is TGTGCCAGCAGCGCGGGAGGGGGGACCTACGAGCAGTACTTC. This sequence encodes CASSAGGGTYEQYF.

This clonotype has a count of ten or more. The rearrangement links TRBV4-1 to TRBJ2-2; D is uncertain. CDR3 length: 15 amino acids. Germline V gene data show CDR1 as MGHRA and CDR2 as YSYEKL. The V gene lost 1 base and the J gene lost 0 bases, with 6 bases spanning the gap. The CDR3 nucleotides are TGCGCCAGCAGCCAAGGGTCAGCGAACACCGGGGAGCTGTTTTTT. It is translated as CASSQGSANTGELFF.

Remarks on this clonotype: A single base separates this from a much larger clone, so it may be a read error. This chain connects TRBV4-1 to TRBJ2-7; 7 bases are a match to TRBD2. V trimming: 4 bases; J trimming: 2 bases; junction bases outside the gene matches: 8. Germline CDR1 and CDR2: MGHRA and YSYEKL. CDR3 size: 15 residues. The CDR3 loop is CASSRGHGGTYEQYF. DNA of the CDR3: TGCGCCAGCAGCCGAGGACACGGGGGGACCTACGAGCAGTACTTC.

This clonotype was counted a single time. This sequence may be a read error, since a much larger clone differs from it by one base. The CDR3: CACGQQSTDTRYF. The CDR3 DNA reads as TGTGCCTGCGGACAGCAATCTACAGATACGCGGTATTTT. The chain employs TRBV30 and TRBJ2-3, with D maybe TRBD1 (6 bases). The V gene's germline CDR1 is GTSNPN and CDR2 SVGIG (reference sequence). CDR3 length equals 13 residues. The variable domain in full, with the rest retrieved from reference TRBV30 and TRBJ2-3, is SQTIHQWPATLVQPVGSPLSLECTVEGTSNPNLYWYRQAAGRGLQLLFYSVGIGQISSEVPQNLSASRPQDRQFILSSKKLLLSDSGFYLCACGQQSTDTRYFGPGTRLTVL.

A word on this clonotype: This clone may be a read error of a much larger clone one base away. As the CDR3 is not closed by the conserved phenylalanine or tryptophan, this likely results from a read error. The CDR3 region has the DNA TGCGCCAGCAGCCGGACTCTTATGAAGTCCGGGGAGCAGTACCTC. As protein: CASSRTLMKSGEQYL. The chain has TRBV4-3 and TRBJ2-7, with D possibly matching TRBD2 (5 bases). Germline loops: CDR1 LGHNA, CDR2 YSLEER. V lost 4 bases and J 7 bases, leaving 20 bases between the germline ends. The CDR3 covers 15 residues.

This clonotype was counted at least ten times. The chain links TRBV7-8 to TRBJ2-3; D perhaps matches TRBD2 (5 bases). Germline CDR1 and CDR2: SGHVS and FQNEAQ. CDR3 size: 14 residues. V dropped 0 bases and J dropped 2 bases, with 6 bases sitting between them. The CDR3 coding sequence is TGTGCCAGCAGCTTAGCGCGGGTCACAGATACGCAGTATTTT. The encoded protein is CASSLARVTDTQYF.